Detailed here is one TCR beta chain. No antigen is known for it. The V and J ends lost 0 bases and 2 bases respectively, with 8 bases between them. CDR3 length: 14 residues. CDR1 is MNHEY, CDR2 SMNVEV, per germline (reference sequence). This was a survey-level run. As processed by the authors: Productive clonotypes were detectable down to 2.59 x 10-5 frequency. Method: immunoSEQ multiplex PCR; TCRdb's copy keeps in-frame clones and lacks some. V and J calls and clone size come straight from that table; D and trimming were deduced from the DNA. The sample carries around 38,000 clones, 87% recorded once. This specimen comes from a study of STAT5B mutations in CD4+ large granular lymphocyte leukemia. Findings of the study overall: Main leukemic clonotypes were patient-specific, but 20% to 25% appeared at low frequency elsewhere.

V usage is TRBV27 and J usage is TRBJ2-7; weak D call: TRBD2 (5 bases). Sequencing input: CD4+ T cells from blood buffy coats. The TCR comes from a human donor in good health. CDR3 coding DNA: TGTGCCAGCAGTTTATCGAGGGCCACCTACGAGCAGTACTTC. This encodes CASSLSRATYEQYF.